Listed here are 24 T cell receptor beta chains from one sample, sequenced in a study of T cells in Graves' hyperthyroidism and ophthalmopathy. Researchers amplified the TCR beta CDR3 regions from RNA transcripts. The study used the HTBI primer set for a first-round RT-PCR of the TCR CDR3. TCRdb ran MiXCR on the multiplex PCR reads and lists one entry per CDR3 protein. The repertoire consists of approximately 700,000 distinct CDR3 sequences, with about 45% occurring once and the leading ten covering roughly 7.2%. Material for sequencing was peripheral blood or thyroid tissue (not recorded which). The source of these receptors is an adult man with Graves' disease, either hyperthyroidism or ophthalmopathy (not recorded which).

This clonotype has only a few counts. The junction departs from germline at one end; a sequencing error may be responsible. The gene calls are TRBV5-1 and TRBJ1-1, with 7 bases lining up with TRBD1. CDR1 and CDR2 (germline): SGHRS, YFSETQ. The CDR3 extends over 12 amino acids. The CDR3 sequence is CASRAGGTEAFF. In DNA, the CDR3 is TGTGCCAGCAGGGCAGGGGGAACTGAAGCTTTCTTT.

This clonotype was found a few times. V and J are TRBV9 and TRBJ1-4, with TRBD1 matching over 9 bases. This CDR3 spans 16 amino acids. Germline V lookup: CDR1 SGDLS, CDR2 YYNGEE. Trimming cost V 4 bases and J 7 bases; bases outside gene matches: 11. CDR3 coding DNA: TGTGCCAGCAGCTCTCACCGGGGACAGGGACCTGAAAAACTGTTTTTT. This encodes CASSSHRGQGPEKLFF.

V and J are TRBV6-5 and TRBJ2-5; 12 positions agree with TRBD2. Germline loops: CDR1 MNHEY, CDR2 SVGAGI. V trimming: 0 bases; J trimming: 7 bases; junction bases outside the gene matches: 3. The CDR3 is made up of 15 amino acids. Written as DNA, the CDR3 is TGTGCCAGCAGTTACTCCTCACTAGCGGGAGGGACCCAGTACTTC. This gives the protein CASSYSSLAGGTQYF.

This clonotype has just one count. The chain uses TRBV7-9 and TRBJ2-7; possibly TRBD1 for D (7 bases). V lost 6 bases to trimming and J lost 3 bases, with 18 bases between them. The CDR3 loop spans 15 amino acids. Germline values: CDR1 SEHNR, CDR2 FQNEAQ (reference sequence). CDR3 nucleotide sequence: TGTGCCAGCAGGTTGCGGGGCAGGGGGGACTACGAGCAGTACTTC. It encodes CASRLRGRGDYEQYF.

V and J are TRBV9 and TRBJ1-5; 8 positions match TRBD1. J was trimmed by 7 bases and V by 5 bases; bases with no gene match: 8. The CDR3 extends over 14 amino acids. Per the germline V gene, CDR1 is SGDLS and CDR2 is YYNGEE. CDR3 loop: CASSGQGWRQPQHF. CDR3 coding DNA: TGTGCCAGCAGTGGACAGGGATGGAGGCAGCCCCAGCATTTT. Full variable domain (outside the CDR3, taken from reference TRBV9 and TRBJ1-5): DSGVTQTPKHLITATGQRVTLRCSPRSGDLSVYWYQQSLDQGLQFLIQYYNGEERAKGNILERFSAQQFPDLHSELNLSSLELGDSALYFCASSGQGWRQPQHFGDGTRLSIL.

The sample holds many counts of this clonotype. The genes are TRBV7-9 and TRBJ1-4; D unresolved. The CDR3 is 10 amino acids. Looked up from germline, CDR1 is SEHNR and CDR2 is FQNEAQ (reference sequence). Trimming stripped 10 bases from V and 7 bases from J, with 7 bases between. CDR3 DNA sequence: TGTGCCACCGGAGGTGAAAAACTGTTTTTT. Translated, it gives CATGGEKLFF.

There are a few counts of this clonotype. The chain recombines TRBV13 with TRBJ1-5; the D gene is possibly TRBD1 (5 bases). V was trimmed by 3 bases and J by 1 base, leaving 10 bases between them. The germline V gene encodes CDR1 PRHDT and CDR2 FYEKMQ (reference sequence). CDR3 length equals 15 residues. CDR3 bases: TGTGCCAGCAGCTTTGGGGGAGGAAGCAATCAGCCCCAGCATTTT. Translated, it gives CASSFGGGSNQPQHF.

This clonotype was seen a handful of times. The CDR3 sequence: CASTTLTGQENQPQHF. In DNA form, the CDR3 reads TGTGCCAGTACCACTCTTACGGGGCAGGAGAATCAGCCCCAGCATTTT. V is TRBV19 and J is TRBJ1-5; D may be TRBD1 (5 bases). This CDR3 contains 16 residues. The V end lost 7 bases, the J end lost 4 bases, and 20 bases lay between the germline ends. Looked up from germline, CDR1 is LNHDA and CDR2 is SQIVND (reference sequence).

As to this clonotype: No conserved phenylalanine or tryptophan ends this CDR3, so it is likely a read error. The rearrangement uses TRBV19 and TRBJ1-1; 7 bases match TRBD1. Trimming took 1 base from V and 1 from J; bases not matched to a gene: 9. CDR1 and CDR2 from the germline V gene are LNHDA and SQIVND (reference sequence). This CDR3 is built from 17 residues. The CDR3 DNA sequence: TGTGCCAGTAGTATAGCCAGGGGGGGGATTGAGAACACTGAAGCTTTCCTT. Translation gives CASSIARGGIENTEAFL.

This clonotype appeared many times. This chain joins TRBV12-3 or TRBV12-4 and TRBJ2-5; 8 bases align to TRBD1. V shed 6 bases, J shed 6 bases, and the junction held 3 bases outside the gene matches. The CDR3 covers 12 residues. The CDR3 sequence is CASSRTGKTQYF. The CDR3 DNA is TGTGCCAGCAGCAGGACAGGGAAGACCCAGTACTTC.

This clonotype was seen ten or more times. The V gene is TRBV2, the J gene TRBJ1-4, with D maybe TRBD1 (6 bases). V was pared by 6 bases and J by 2 bases, with 13 bases between. Per germline, CDR1 SNHLY and CDR2 FYNNEI. This CDR3 comprises 15 residues. The CDR3 DNA follows: TGTGCCAGCAGCGGTCCGGGGGGCACTAATGAAAAACTGTTTTTT. Translation: CASSGPGGTNEKLFF.

This clonotype was picked up many times. The V and J genes are TRBV29-1 and TRBJ2-7; no firm D call. V lost 4 bases to trimming and J lost 3 bases, with 10 bases between them. This CDR3 is built from 12 residues. The germline V gene encodes CDR1 SQVTM and CDR2 ANQGSEA. CDR3 residues: CSVAVGNYEQYF. Written as DNA, the CDR3 is TGCAGCGTTGCTGTGGGGAACTACGAGCAGTACTTC.

This clonotype was seen a handful of times. The rearrangement links TRBV10-2 to TRBJ2-7, with D possibly TRBD2 on 5 matching bases. CDR3 length: 13 amino acids. CDR1 WSHSY and CDR2 SAAADI come from the germline V gene. V lost 7 bases and J lost 2, with 12 bases in between. The CDR3 here is CASKRDTPYEQYF. In nucleotides, the CDR3 is TGCGCCAGCAAGAGGGATACCCCCTACGAGCAGTACTTC.

A few counts support this clonotype. This chain uses TRBV5-1 with TRBJ2-7; 8 positions agree with TRBD1. The CDR3 runs to 14 residues. V was pared by 4 bases and J by 5 bases, with 8 bases of the junction left unmatched. Germline loops: CDR1 SGHRS, CDR2 YFSETQ. CDR3 DNA sequence: TGCGCCAGCAGCAGTGGACAGGGATCGGACGAGCAGTACTTC. Translation gives CASSSGQGSDEQYF.

This clonotype was detected a few times. The chain is built from TRBV11-2 and TRBJ1-4, with D perhaps matching TRBD1 (5 bases). The germline V and J ends were trimmed by 6 bases and 0 bases, with 14 bases remaining between them. Germline values: CDR1 SGHAT, CDR2 FQNNGV. This CDR3 spans 16 amino acids. The CDR3 bases are TGTGCCAGCAGGCCAGGGAGAGGGGCAACTAATGAAAAACTGTTTTTT. Translation: CASRPGRGATNEKLFF.

Regarding this clonotype: The junction and the germline gene differ at one end; a read error may be behind it. The J gene is TRBJ2-5, the V gene TRBV7-1; either TRBD1 or TRBD2 may fit D (7 bases each). TRBV7-1 falls under the ORF class, with uncertain function. The CDR3 extends over 14 amino acids. In nucleotides, the CDR3 is TGCGCCAGCAGCTCACAGGGGAGGGAAGAGACCCAGTACTTC. Translation gives CASSSQGREETQYF.

The J gene is TRBJ1-4, the V gene TRBV9; D unresolved. This CDR3 spans 16 amino acids. Between the trimmed V and J ends, which lost 2 bases and 6 bases, there was a span of 17 bases. Looked up from germline, CDR1 is SGDLS and CDR2 is YYNGEE. The CDR3 nucleotides read TGTGCCAGCAGCGTCCACGTCTCTGGCGGGTATGAAAAACTGTTTTTT. This translates into CASSVHVSGGYEKLFF.

This chain connects TRBV19 to TRBJ2-5, with D hard to call. The CDR3 has 12 amino acids. Germline V gene data show CDR1 as LNHDA and CDR2 as SQIVND (reference sequence). CDR3 sequence (DNA): TGTGCTCCCGACAACAGCCAAGAGACCCAGTACTTC. Its protein is CAPDNSQETQYF.

In its sample, this clonotype was seen many times. The CDR3 loop reads CATRSETGETQYF. CDR3 bases: TGTGCCACCAGATCTGAGACAGGGGAGACCCAGTACTTC. The chain carries TRBV10-3 and TRBJ2-5; 7 bases fit TRBD1. The CDR3 contains 13 residues. Germline CDR1 reads ENHRY; CDR2 reads SYGVKD. J gave up 5 bases and V 10 bases, and 10 bases lay outside the gene matches.

This clonotype was seen repeatedly, ten times or more. The rearrangement links TRBV29-1 to TRBJ1-1; D is uncertain. CDR3 length: 16 amino acids. V lost 1 base and J lost 0, with 15 bases in between. In germline, CDR1 is SQVTM, CDR2 ANQGSEA. DNA for the CDR3: TGCAGCGTTGAAGGGTCAGCCCCGGTCGTGAACACTGAAGCTTTCTTT. Its protein product is CSVEGSAPVVNTEAFF.

Notes on this clonotype: The CDR3 carries no conserved terminal phenylalanine or tryptophan, so it likely arises from a read error. The DNA is omitted, as the CDR3 cannot be located on it reliably, and the CDR3 follows TCRdb's listing. V and J are TRBV20-1 and TRBJ2-7; whether TRBD1, the table's D call, matches the DNA was not checked. The CDR3 sequence runs 8 residues, both termini included. Per the germline V gene, CDR1 is DFQATT and CDR2 is SNEGSKA (reference sequence). The CDR3: CSARPTGA.

This clonotype has ten or more counts. The chain couples TRBV4-1 to TRBJ2-6, with no clear D. V was cut by 1 base and J by 0 bases, with 4 bases left in between. The germline V gene encodes CDR1 MGHRA and CDR2 YSYEKL. The CDR3 runs to 15 residues. The CDR3 region is CASSQGDSGANVLTF. CDR3 bases: TGCGCCAGCAGCCAAGGGGACTCTGGGGCCAACGTCCTGACTTTC.

This rearrangement joins TRBV29-1 to TRBJ1-1, with a tentative D call TRBD1 (5 bases). This CDR3 contains 13 residues. The V end was cut by 4 bases, the J end by 1 base, with 10 bases between. Germline CDR1 is SQVTM and CDR2 is ANQGSEA. In nucleotides, the CDR3 is TGCAGCGTTGTAGGGGCAGGGAACACTGAAGCTTTCTTT. Encoded protein: CSVVGAGNTEAFF.

CDR3 loop: CASRTGRAPVRNEAFF. Written as DNA, the CDR3 is TGTGCCAGTAGAACAGGGAGGGCACCGGTGAGGAATGAAGCTTTCTTT. This chain uses TRBV19 with TRBJ1-1; TRBD1 is a possible D gene (6 bases). The germline CDR1 and CDR2 sequences are LNHDA and SQIVND (reference sequence). The V and J ends lost 6 bases and 7 bases respectively, with 24 bases between them. This CDR3 spans 16 amino acids.